This TCR beta chain is drawn from a study of blood T cells in healthy people across ages. The CDR3 is 15 residues long. The germline V gene encodes CDR1 SGHTA and CDR2 FQGNSA. Through a sample-barcoded 5' primer and a J-beta primer mix, a second PCR was run for roughly 6 to 11 cycles. TCRdb redid the calling of the 5' RACE reads with MiXCR, one entry per CDR3 protein. The sample contains about 1.7 million distinct CDR3 sequences, over 25% of which appear only once. Sequenced sample: blood. The rearrangement uses TRBV7-2 and TRBJ2-1; D remains unclear. The J call is doubtful: the DNA matches TRBJ2-7 better. The origin of this receptor is a woman in her 30s in good health. CDR3 nucleotide sequence: TGTGCCAGCAGTTTATCCGTGGGGTCCTACAATGAGCAGTACTTC. Translation gives CASSLSVGSYNEQYF.